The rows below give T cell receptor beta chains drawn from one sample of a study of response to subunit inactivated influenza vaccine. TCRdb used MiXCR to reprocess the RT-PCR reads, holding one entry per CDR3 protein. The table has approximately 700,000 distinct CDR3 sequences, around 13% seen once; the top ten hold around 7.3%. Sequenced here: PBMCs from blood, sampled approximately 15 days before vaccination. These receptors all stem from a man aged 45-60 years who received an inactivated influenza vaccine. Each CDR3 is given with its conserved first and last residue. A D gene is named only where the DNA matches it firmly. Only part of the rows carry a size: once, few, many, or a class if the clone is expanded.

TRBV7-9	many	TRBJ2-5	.	CASSLYPEETQYF
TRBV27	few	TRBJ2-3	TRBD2	CASSLLAGLKHGTDTQYF
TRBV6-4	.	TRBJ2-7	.	CASSRQLGYEQYF
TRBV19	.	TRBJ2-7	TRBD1	CASSQGAFSYEQYF
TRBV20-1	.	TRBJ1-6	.	CSARDRAGRGSPLHF
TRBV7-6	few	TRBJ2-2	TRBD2	CASRLTSGYTGELFF
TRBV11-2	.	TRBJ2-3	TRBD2	CASSPVRAGGFADTQYF
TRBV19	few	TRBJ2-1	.	CASSPRWDLPEQFF
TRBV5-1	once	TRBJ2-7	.	CASSLGGTRTWEQYF
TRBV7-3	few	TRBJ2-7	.	CASSLIPGAIEQYF
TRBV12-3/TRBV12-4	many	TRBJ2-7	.	CASSKGEEQYF
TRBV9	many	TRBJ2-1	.	CASSVEFQGRNEQFF
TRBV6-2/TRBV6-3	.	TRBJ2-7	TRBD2	CASSSLSGGPSYEQYF
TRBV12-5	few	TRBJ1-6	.	CASGLEPGPNSPLHF
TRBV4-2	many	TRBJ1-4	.	CASRVDERSPGGKLFF